This T cell receptor beta chain is drawn from a study of blood T cell repertoires in COVID-19. In the source study's methods: Amplified reference gene primers provided the basis for estimating nucleated cell counts. Generated by immunoSEQ multiplex PCR, the TCRdb table keeps only in-frame clones and is missing some. V and J calls and clone size follow that table, whereas D and trimming were derived from the DNA. The data hold 77,000 or so clones, with approximately 79% observed a single time. Germline lookup yields CDR1 MNHEY and CDR2 SVGEGT. CDR3 length equals 17 residues. Trimming took 0 bases from V and 0 from J, leaving 14 bases between them.

Material for sequencing was peripheral blood. This clonotype was obtained from a human donor with acute or convalescent COVID-19. The donor label of this sample is uncertain. The chain recombines TRBV6-2 or TRBV6-3 with TRBJ1-1; TRBD1 might be the D (5 bases). The CDR3 DNA reads as TGTGCCAGCAGTTACTCGTGGCAGGGCCTCTTGAACACTGAAGCTTTCTTT. Translated: CASSYSWQGLLNTEAFF.